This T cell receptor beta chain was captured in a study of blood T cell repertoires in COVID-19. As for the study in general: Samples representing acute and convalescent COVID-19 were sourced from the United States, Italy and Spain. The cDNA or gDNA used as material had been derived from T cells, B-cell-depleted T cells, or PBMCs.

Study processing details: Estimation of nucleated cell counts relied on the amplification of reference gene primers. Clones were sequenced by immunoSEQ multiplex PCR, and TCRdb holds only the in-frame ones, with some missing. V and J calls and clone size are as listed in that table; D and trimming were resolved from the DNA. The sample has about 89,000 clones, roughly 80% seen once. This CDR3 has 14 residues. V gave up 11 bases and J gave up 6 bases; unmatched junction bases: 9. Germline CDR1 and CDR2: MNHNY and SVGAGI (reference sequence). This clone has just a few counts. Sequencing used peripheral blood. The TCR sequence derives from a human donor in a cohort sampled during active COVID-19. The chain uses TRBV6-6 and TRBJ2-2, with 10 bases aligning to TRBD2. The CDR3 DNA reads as TGTGCCGAGGGGACTAGCGACGGACCCGGGGAGCTGTTTTTT. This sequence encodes CAEGTSDGPGELFF.